Presented here are 27 T cell receptor beta chains from one specimen sequenced in a study of T cell changes during pregnancy in multiple sclerosis. Assay: immunoSEQ multiplex PCR; the TCRdb copy retains only in-frame clones and omits some. The profile shows around 15,000 clones, more than 85% of them singletons. Here the sequenced sample was peripheral blood, taken in the second trimester of pregnancy. All receptors come from a female donor in good health, enrolled as a control in a pregnancy study.

The chain joins TRBV4-3 to TRBJ2-3; D may be TRBD2 (6 bases). The CDR3 extends over 16 amino acids. The germline V and J ends were trimmed by 0 bases and 2 bases, with 12 bases remaining between them. CDR1 and CDR2 from the germline V gene are LGHNA and YSLEER. The CDR3 DNA reads as TGCGCCAGCAGCCAAGAGGAAAAGGGACTCACAGATACGCAGTATTTT. Residues: CASSQEEKGLTDTQYF.

This clone appeared a single time. This sequence joins TRBV10-3 and TRBJ2-5; 7 nucleotides align to TRBD2. The CDR3 has 13 residues. J was trimmed by 3 bases and V by 10 bases; bases with no gene match: 8. Per germline, CDR1 ENHRY and CDR2 SYGVKD. CDR3 region: CATSGEGKETQYF. The CDR3 DNA sequence: TGTGCCACCTCCGGGGAGGGGAAAGAGACCCAGTACTTC.

This chain connects TRBV5-4 to TRBJ1-1; TRBD1 agrees at 8 bases. The germline V gene encodes CDR1 SGHNT and CDR2 YYREEE (reference sequence). The ends lost 2 bases at V and 0 bases at J; junction bases unmatched: 3. There are 15 residues in the CDR3. The CDR3, as DNA: TGTGCCAGCAGCTTTCCAGGGGGCATGAACACTGAAGCTTTCTTT. Translated, it gives CASSFPGGMNTEAFF.

The V call is TRBV7-9, the J call TRBJ1-4, with 7 bases lining up with TRBD1. The V gene end was trimmed by 5 bases and the J gene end by 8 bases; junction bases not matched to a gene: 14. This CDR3 is built from 16 residues. The V gene's germline CDR1 is SEHNR and CDR2 FQNEAQ (reference sequence). CDR3 nucleotides: TGTGCCAGCAGCCCGACGTCGACAGGGTACGGGGAAAAACTGTTTTTT. Translation: CASSPTSTGYGEKLFF.

The V and J genes are TRBV6-5 and TRBJ2-5; D possibly corresponds to TRBD2 (5 bases). The CDR3 has 15 amino acids. Trimming cost V 0 bases and J 5 bases, with 13 bases left between them. Germline V gives CDR1 MNHEY, CDR2 SVGAGI. The DNA of the CDR3 is TGTGCCAGCAGTTACTCGATTCCTAGCCCCGAGACCCAGTACTTC. Amino acid sequence: CASSYSIPSPETQYF.

In DNA, the CDR3 is TGTGCCAGCAGTTTATGGGGGGGAGCAACTAATGAAAAACTGTTTTTT. Its translation: CASSLWGGATNEKLFF. The chain recombines TRBV27 with TRBJ1-4; TRBD1 is a possible D gene (5 bases). This CDR3 comprises 16 residues. Germline assignment: CDR1 MNHEY and CDR2 SMNVEV (reference sequence). Trimming cost V 1 base and J 0 bases, with 9 bases left between them.

The J gene is TRBJ1-1, the V gene TRBV5-4, with 10 positions matching TRBD1. CDR1 SGHNT and CDR2 YYREEE come from the germline V gene (reference sequence). This CDR3 spans 17 amino acids. The J segment lost 5 bases and the V segment lost 3 bases, leaving 13 bases of the junction unmatched. The CDR3 nucleotides are TGTGCCAGCAGCTCGTGGGGACAGGGGTATAGTAGAACTGAAGCTTTCTTT. This encodes CASSSWGQGYSRTEAFF.

The chain couples TRBV27 to TRBJ2-7; TRBD1 matches at 7 bases. Germline V lookup: CDR1 MNHEY, CDR2 SMNVEV (reference sequence). CDR3 length equals 15 residues. Germline trimming cut 4 bases from V and 1 base from J; bases unmatched to any gene: 7. Written as DNA, the CDR3 is TGTGCCAGCAGTTCTTTACAGGGGCTTTCCTACGAGCAGTACTTC. It yields the protein CASSSLQGLSYEQYF.

CDR3 sequence: CATSSGPTGGGYTF. CDR3 nucleotide sequence: TGTGCCACCAGCAGTGGTCCGACAGGGGGTGGCTACACCTTC. V usage is TRBV15 and J usage is TRBJ1-2; 9 bases are shared with TRBD1. After removal of 3 bases from V and 7 bases from J, the junction contained 6 bases not matched to a gene. This CDR3 spans 14 amino acids. Germline V gene lookup returns CDR1 LNHNV and CDR2 YYDKDF (reference sequence).

The rearrangement uses TRBV19 and TRBJ1-5; 7 nucleotides match TRBD1. CDR3 length: 15 amino acids. Germline lookup yields CDR1 LNHDA and CDR2 SQIVND (reference sequence). V lost 3 bases, J lost 3 bases, and 5 bases stayed unmatched. The CDR3 DNA reads as TGTGCCAGTAGTATGGCAAGGGGGCCCAATCAGCCCCAGCATTTT. This translates into CASSMARGPNQPQHF.

The chain employs TRBV19 and TRBJ1-5; tentatively, D is TRBD1 (6 bases). The V end lost 5 bases, the J end lost 5 bases, and 19 bases lay between the germline ends. CDR3 length: 16 amino acids. The germline CDR1 and CDR2 sequences are LNHDA and SQIVND (reference sequence). The CDR3 sequence: CASSPRGGERDQPQHF. The CDR3 nucleotides are TGTGCCAGTAGTCCGAGAGGGGGGGAACGGGATCAGCCCCAGCATTTT.

The chain recombines TRBV5-8 with TRBJ1-1; the D gene is possibly TRBD1 (6 bases). Trimming shortened V by 2 bases and J by 1 base, and 12 bases separated the two germline ends. Per the germline V gene, CDR1 is SGHTS and CDR2 is YDEGEE. The CDR3 runs 15 residues. In DNA form, the CDR3 reads TGTGCCAGCAGCTTAGCAGGGGAATGGAACACTGAAGCTTTCTTT. Translated, it gives CASSLAGEWNTEAFF. The whole variable domain, remainder taken from reference TRBV5-8 and TRBJ1-1, is EAGVTQSPTHLIKTRGQQATLRCSPISGHTSVYWYQQALGLGLQFLLWYDEGEERNRGNFPPRFSGRQFPNYSSELNVNALELEDSALYLCASSLAGEWNTEAFFGQGTRLTVV.

Written as DNA, the CDR3 is TGTGCCAGCTCACCACAGCCGGGACTAGCGGGAGCTCATCGCGGGGAGCTGTTTTTT. This gives the protein CASSPQPGLAGAHRGELFF. The gene calls are TRBV18 and TRBJ2-2, with TRBD2 matching over 14 bases. The CDR3 extends over 19 amino acids. Germline CDR1 reads KGHSH; CDR2 reads LQKENI. V was pared by 1 base and J by 7 bases, with 11 bases of the junction left unmatched. The complete variable domain, with remaining parts taken from reference TRBV18 and TRBJ2-2, reads NAGVMQNPRHLVRRRGQEARLRCSPMKGHSHVYWYRQLPEEGLKFMVYLQKENIIDESGMPKERFSAEFPKEGPSILRIQQVVRGDSAAYFCASSPQPGLAGAHRGELFFGEGSRLTVL.

The chain uses TRBV30 and TRBJ2-3; 9 bases are shared with TRBD1. CDR3 length equals 15 residues. Germline CDR1 reads GTSNPN; CDR2 reads SVGIG (reference sequence). The junction had 4 bases not matched to a gene; V was cut back by 0 bases and J by 3 bases. The CDR3 DNA reads TGTGCCTGGAGTGTACTGGGACAGGGAACAGATACGCAGTATTTT. This codes for CAWSVLGQGTDTQYF.

The rearrangement joins TRBV5-1 to TRBJ2-3; TRBD2 might be the D (5 bases). V was pared by 5 bases and J by 3 bases, with 13 bases between. Germline CDR1 and CDR2: SGHRS and YFSETQ. There are 14 residues in the CDR3. This chain's CDR3 is CASSWGALTDTQYF. The DNA of the CDR3 is TGCGCCAGCAGTTGGGGAGCCCTGACAGATACGCAGTATTTT.

V and J are TRBV30 and TRBJ2-3; perhaps TRBD1 as D (5 bases). Trimming left V 0 bases short and J 1 base short, with 5 bases between. Germline lookup yields CDR1 GTSNPN and CDR2 SVGIG (reference sequence). This CDR3 has 13 residues. This CDR3 is CAWSVQGTDTQYF. The CDR3 DNA reads TGTGCCTGGAGTGTACAGGGCACAGATACGCAGTATTTT.

This chain connects TRBV9 to TRBJ2-1; perhaps TRBD2 as D (6 bases). From germline, CDR1 is SGDLS and CDR2 YYNGEE. The germline V and J ends were trimmed by 4 bases and 5 bases, with 7 bases remaining between them. This CDR3 has 12 amino acids. The CDR3 is CASSPGDNEQFF. DNA for the CDR3: TGTGCCAGCAGCCCGGGGGACAATGAGCAGTTCTTC. Full variable domain (rest looked up from reference TRBV9 and TRBJ2-1): DSGVTQTPKHLITATGQRVTLRCSPRSGDLSVYWYQQSLDQGLQFLIQYYNGEERAKGNILERFSAQQFPDLHSELNLSSLELGDSALYFCASSPGDNEQFFGPGTRLTVL.

This chain links TRBV6-6 with TRBJ1-1; 11 nucleotides align to TRBD1. This CDR3 region has 14 residues. J gave up 8 bases and V 4 bases, and 6 bases lay outside the gene matches. Germline-derived CDR1 and CDR2 are MNHNY and SVGAGI (reference sequence). The CDR3 DNA sequence: TGTGCCAGCAGTTTCCGGACAGGGGGCTTGGAAGCTTTCTTT. Translating gives CASSFRTGGLEAFF.

The chain combines TRBV7-2 with TRBJ2-7; 10 nucleotides line up with TRBD2. This CDR3 has 16 residues. V dropped 3 bases and J dropped 6; count of bases not matched to a gene: 11. The V gene's germline CDR1 is SGHTA and CDR2 FQGNSA. The DNA for the CDR3 is TGTGCCAGCAGCTTTTTGTTAGCGGGAGGTGGGGGCGAGCAGTACTTC. It specifies CASSFLLAGGGGEQYF.

This sequence joins TRBV5-5 and TRBJ2-5; D might be TRBD1 (6 bases). The CDR3 sequence is 13 residues long. The ends were cut back, 4 bases at V and 2 bases at J, with 9 bases in the middle. CDR1 and CDR2 (germline): SGHKS, YYEKEE (reference sequence). The CDR3 loop is CASSVGAQETQYF. The CDR3 coding sequence is TGTGCCAGCAGCGTGGGGGCACAAGAGACCCAGTACTTC.

The V call is TRBV5-4, the J call TRBJ2-2; TRBD2 aligns across 8 bases. V shed 4 bases and J 7 bases; nucleotides not matched to a gene: 12. The CDR3 has 16 residues. Germline-derived CDR1 and CDR2 are SGHNT and YYREEE (reference sequence). In DNA form, the CDR3 reads TGTGCCAGCAGCCCCGGGGCCGGGGGGGAGGTCGGGGAGCTGTTTTTT. Encoded protein: CASSPGAGGEVGELFF.

The gene calls are TRBV5-4 and TRBJ2-2, with 7 bases fitting TRBD2. Looked up from germline, CDR1 is SGHNT and CDR2 is YYREEE (reference sequence). The CDR3 has 15 amino acids. Unmatched junction bases numbered 9, after V lost 2 bases and J lost 8 bases. The CDR3 region is CASSLASGLRGELFF. CDR3 nucleotide sequence: TGTGCCAGCAGCTTAGCTAGCGGATTGAGGGGGGAGCTGTTTTTT.

The chain combines TRBV5-1 with TRBJ2-1; 9 bases agree with TRBD2. V lost 0 bases, J lost 3 bases, and 10 bases stayed unmatched. In germline, CDR1 is SGHRS, CDR2 YFSETQ. The CDR3 is 18 amino acids. The CDR3 here is CASSLGSSGNSLYNEQFF. In DNA form, the CDR3 reads TGCGCCAGCAGCTTGGGATCTAGCGGGAATTCTCTCTACAATGAGCAGTTCTTC.

The chain employs TRBV19 and TRBJ2-7, with TRBD2 identical over 8 bases. CDR1 and CDR2 from the germline V gene are LNHDA and SQIVND (reference sequence). The J segment lost 2 bases and the V segment lost 4 bases, leaving 16 bases of the junction unmatched. The CDR3 extends over 18 amino acids. The DNA of the CDR3 is TGTGCCAGTAGTACCGGAGGAAAGAGAGCGGGAGCGGCCTACGAGCAGTACTTC. Translating gives CASSTGGKRAGAAYEQYF.

This chain links TRBV11-3 with TRBJ2-7; TRBD2 agrees at 8 bases. The length of the CDR3 is 16 residues. V was pared by 0 bases and J by 3 bases, with 7 bases of the junction left unmatched. CDR1 is SGHNT, CDR2 YENEEA, per germline. The CDR3 loop is CASSLDRDSGVYEQYF. The CDR3 region has the DNA TGTGCCAGCAGCTTAGATCGTGATAGCGGGGTCTACGAGCAGTACTTC.

This clone was found once. The chain carries TRBV25-1 and TRBJ1-2, with unresolved D. V dropped 2 bases and J dropped 3 bases, with 13 bases sitting between them. CDR3 size: 15 residues. Germline V lookup: CDR1 MGHDK, CDR2 SYGVNS. DNA of the CDR3: TGTGCCAGCAGTGAAGGGCGGGCGCTTGACTATGGCTACACCTTC. This codes for CASSEGRALDYGYTF.

The V gene is TRBV7-8, the J gene TRBJ2-7, with 10 bases lining up with TRBD1. The germline V gene has CDR1 SGHVS and CDR2 FQNEAQ. Trimming removed 5 bases from V and 7 bases from J; junction bases left unmatched: 11. This CDR3 comprises 15 residues. The CDR3 reads CASSGEGTGVGEQYF. The CDR3 region has the DNA TGTGCCAGCAGCGGAGAGGGGACAGGGGTTGGGGAGCAGTACTTC.